The T cell receptor beta chain described here comes from a study of cytotoxic CD8 clonotypes in ibrutinib-treated CLL. Looking at the study overall: Partial response occurred in roughly 25 patients and complete response in 2; at median approximately 68 months, roughly 15 remained remitted and roughly 12 progressed. Samples averaged around 280,000 productive templates and 80,000 to 100,000 productive rearrangements. The study, taken as a whole, reports: Public clonotypes (which were uncommon) either contracted or remained stable on treatment. Clonality rose at ibrutinib response and fell back toward baseline at progression.

As to this clone: Its target is unknown.

Sequencing used immunoSEQ multiplex PCR; TCRdb keeps in-frame clones, though not all of them. Of approximately 20,000 clones in the sample, roughly 80% are singletons; the top ten hold around 5%. Per the germline V gene, CDR1 is SGHRS and CDR2 is YFSETQ. CDR3 length: 16 amino acids. Unmatched junction bases numbered 3, after V lost 3 bases and J lost 4 bases. The sequence derives from a human donor with chronic lymphocytic leukemia. The source material was PBMCs, sampled before ibrutinib treatment. V usage is TRBV5-1 and J usage is TRBJ2-1; 14 bases fit TRBD2. This CDR3 reads CASSWRTSGGYNEQFF. CDR3 sequence (DNA): TGCGCCAGCAGCTGGAGGACTAGCGGGGGGTACAATGAGCAGTTCTTC.